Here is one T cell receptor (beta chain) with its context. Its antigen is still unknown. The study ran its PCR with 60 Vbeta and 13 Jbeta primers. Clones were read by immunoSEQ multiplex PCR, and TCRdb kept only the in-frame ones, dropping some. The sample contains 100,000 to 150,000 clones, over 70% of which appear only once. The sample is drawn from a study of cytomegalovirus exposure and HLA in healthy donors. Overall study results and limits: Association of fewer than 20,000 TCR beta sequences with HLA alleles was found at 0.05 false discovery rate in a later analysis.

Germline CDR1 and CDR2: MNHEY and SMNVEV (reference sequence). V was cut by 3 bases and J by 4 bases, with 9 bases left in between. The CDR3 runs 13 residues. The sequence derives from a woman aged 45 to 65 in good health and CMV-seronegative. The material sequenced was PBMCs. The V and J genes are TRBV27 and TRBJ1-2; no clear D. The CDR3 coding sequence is TGTGCCAGCAGTTTGCAGGTTCCCTATGGCTACACCTTC. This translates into CASSLQVPYGYTF.